The 11 T cell receptor beta chains below were found in one sample sequenced in a study of T cell responses to AZD1222 COVID-19 vaccine. Measured with immunoSEQ multiplex PCR; TCRdb has only the in-frame clones, and not every one. The table has about 150,000 clones, approximately 83% seen once. The material was peripheral blood, obtained on day 0 of AZD1222 vaccination. All receptors come from an adult in good health.

The chain carries TRBV18 and TRBJ1-6; 11 positions match TRBD1. This CDR3 has 16 amino acids. Unmatched junction bases numbered 9, after V lost 5 bases and J lost 9 bases. Germline V lookup: CDR1 KGHSH, CDR2 LQKENI. The CDR3 DNA is TGTGCCAGCTCAACCAAACCGGGACAGGGGGGTTCACCCCTCCACTTT. This translates into CASSTKPGQGGSPLHF.

This clone came up a few times. The chain employs TRBV2 and TRBJ1-1, with D perhaps TRBD1 (5 bases). Germline CDR1 is SNHLY and CDR2 is FYNNEI. This CDR3 spans 12 amino acids. V was trimmed by 3 bases and J by 11 bases, leaving 13 bases between them. CDR3 sequence: CASSDDTGEAFF. In nucleotides, the CDR3 is TGTGCCAGCAGTGACGATACAGGCGAGGCTTTCTTT.

This clone has only a few counts. The J gene is TRBJ2-2, the V gene TRBV9; TRBD1 or TRBD2 may be the D gene (6 bases each). Per the germline V gene, CDR1 is SGDLS and CDR2 is YYNGEE. The germline V and J ends were trimmed by 4 bases and 1 base, with 14 bases remaining between them. This CDR3 has 16 residues. CDR3 in amino acids: CASSSPGGLNTGELFF. In DNA form, the CDR3 reads TGTGCCAGCAGCTCACCCGGGGGCCTGAACACCGGGGAGCTGTTTTTT.

This clone was picked up one time. The chain has TRBV7-8 and TRBJ2-3; D uncertain. The CDR3 has 16 residues. The germline V and J ends were trimmed by 5 bases and 2 bases, with 17 bases remaining between them. Germline CDR1 and CDR2: SGHVS and FQNEAQ. DNA for the CDR3: TGTGCCAGCAGCCCCCTGGTCCGAGGCGTCACAGATACGCAGTATTTT. Protein: CASSPLVRGVTDTQYF. Supplemented by reference TRBV7-8 and TRBJ2-3, the full variable domain reads GAGVSQSPRYKVAKRGQDVALRCDPISGHVSLFWYQQALGQGPEFLTYFQNEAQLDKSGLPSDRFFAERPEGSVSTLKIQRTQQEDSAVYLCASSPLVRGVTDTQYFGPGTRLTVL.

This rearrangement joins TRBV23-1 to TRBJ1-6; D remains unclear. TRBV23-1 is sorted into the ORF group, with uncertain function. This CDR3 spans 16 amino acids. V was pared by 4 bases and J by 0 bases, with 10 bases between. CDR3 in amino acids: CASSPPTLSYNSPLHF. DNA for the CDR3: TGCGCCAGCAGTCCGCCAACCCTCTCCTATAATTCACCCCTCCACTTT.

The J gene is TRBJ2-1, the V gene TRBV19; a weak D match, TRBD2 (6 bases). Trimming shortened V by 4 bases and J by 8 bases, and 18 bases separated the two germline ends. The CDR3 loop spans 15 amino acids. Germline V lookup: CDR1 LNHDA, CDR2 SQIVND (reference sequence). The CDR3 is CASSKAGPAGYEQFF. The DNA of the CDR3 is TGTGCCAGTAGTAAGGCGGGACCGGCGGGATATGAGCAGTTCTTC.

The chain employs TRBV7-9 and TRBJ2-1, with D possibly TRBD2 on 6 matching bases. CDR1 is SEHNR and CDR2 is FQNEAQ in the germline V gene (reference sequence). V shed 5 bases and J shed 13 bases, with 15 bases lying between them. The CDR3 is 12 amino acids. The CDR3 region has the DNA TGTGCCAGCAGCCGTTCTCCGGGACTCCAGTTCTTC. Its translation: CASSRSPGLQFF.

This clone has only a few counts. This chain uses TRBV11-2 with TRBJ2-1; 9 bases line up with TRBD2. The CDR3 contains 15 residues. Germline loops: CDR1 SGHAT, CDR2 FQNNGV. The trim removed 4 bases at V and 9 bases at J, leaving 10 bases unmatched. CDR3 nucleotide sequence: TGTGCCAGCAGCTCTGGTTCCGGGACTAGCTCTGAGCAGTTCTTC. It translates to CASSSGSGTSSEQFF.

The chain recombines TRBV7-9 with TRBJ2-7; possibly TRBD2 for D (5 bases). The CDR3 is 12 amino acids. Germline V gene sequence: CDR1 SEHNR, CDR2 FQNEAQ (reference sequence). V shed 6 bases and J shed 6 bases, with 12 bases lying between them. The CDR3 DNA follows: TGTGCCAGCAGTAGCGAGACTTTCGAGCAGTACTTC. This sequence encodes CASSSETFEQYF.

In nucleotides, the CDR3 is TGTGCCAGCTCATCAACAGGGGATGCTGAAGCTTTCTTT. This translates into CASSSTGDAEAFF. The chain uses TRBV18 and TRBJ1-1; 7 bases map to TRBD1. V lost 5 bases, J lost 6 bases, and 6 bases stayed unmatched. Per germline, CDR1 KGHSH and CDR2 LQKENI. The CDR3 sequence is 13 residues long.

This clone was seen just once. As DNA, the CDR3 is TGTGCCACCAGCGGCCGATCCGGGACAGGGGTCGGGAATGAGCAGTTCTTC. Residues: CATSGRSGTGVGNEQFF. The chain carries TRBV15 and TRBJ2-1; 10 bases agree with TRBD1. The CDR3 runs to 17 residues. CDR1 is LNHNV and CDR2 is YYDKDF in the germline V gene (reference sequence). Trimming removed 5 bases from V and 7 bases from J; junction bases left unmatched: 14.